This T cell receptor (beta chain) was recovered during a study of shared clonotypes between healthy human individuals. Study information: The plates for each donor numbered three CD4 naive, three CD4 memory, two CD8 naive and one CD8 memory. General study points: Clonotype sharing across several donors was observed for around 5% of naive CD4 clonotypes. The study generally estimated greater richness for naive than memory subsets.

The germline V and J ends were trimmed by 5 bases and 2 bases, with 21 bases remaining between them. Germline V lookup: CDR1 SGHRS, CDR2 YFSETQ. CDR3 size: 17 residues. As regards this clone: The antigen remains unidentified.

Source study methods: ImmunoSEQ sequences covered only the junction and lacked quality scores; filtering therefore differed. Sequencing used immunoSEQ multiplex PCR; TCRdb keeps in-frame clones, though not all of them. That table is the source of V, J and clone size, and D and trimming were worked out from the DNA. This table has 1 million to 1.2 million clones, roughly 77% appearing once. The sequenced sample consisted of memory CD4+ T cells from PBMCs. Stated subset: CD45RA-negative fraction. The receptor was isolated from a man in his late teens or twenties in good health. Some clones in this sample may be carry-over from other donors' samples. The chain recombines TRBV5-1 with TRBJ2-3; D may be TRBD1 (5 bases). DNA for the CDR3: TGCGCCAGCAGAGCGCAGGGTAGAAACCTCTTCACAGATACGCAGTATTTT. Residues: CASRAQGRNLFTDTQYF.